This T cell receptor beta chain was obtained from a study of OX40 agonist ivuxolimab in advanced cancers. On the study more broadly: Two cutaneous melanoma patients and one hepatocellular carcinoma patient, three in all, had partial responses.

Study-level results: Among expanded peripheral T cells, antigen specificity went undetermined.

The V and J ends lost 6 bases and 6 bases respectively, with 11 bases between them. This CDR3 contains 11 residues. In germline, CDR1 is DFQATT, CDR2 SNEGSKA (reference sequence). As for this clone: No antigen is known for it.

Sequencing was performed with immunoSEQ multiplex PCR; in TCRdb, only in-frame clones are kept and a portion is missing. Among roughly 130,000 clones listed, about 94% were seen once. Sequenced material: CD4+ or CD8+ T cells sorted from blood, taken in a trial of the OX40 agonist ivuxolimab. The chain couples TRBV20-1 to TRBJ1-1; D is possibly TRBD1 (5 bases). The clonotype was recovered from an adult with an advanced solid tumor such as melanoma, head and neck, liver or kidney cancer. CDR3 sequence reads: CSARSGAEAFF. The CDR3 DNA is TGCAGTGCGAGATCGGGGGCTGAAGCTTTCTTT.